What follows describes a single T cell receptor beta chain. Its antigen is unidentified. This record belongs to a study of T-cell reconstitution after alpha-beta-depleted transplantation in children. General study results and limits: At around two months after transplant, the alpha-beta T cells were reportedly derived from several hundred expanded clones that came from non-depleted graft cells. Surviving recipient cells, namely T cells and thymic progenitors, were the source of high day-60 TCRbeta diversity in some patients. A year post-transplant, T-cell counts and diversity derived mostly from newly produced T cells.

Germline CDR1 and CDR2: DFQATT and SNEGSKA (reference sequence). The CDR3 totals 14 residues. Unique molecular identifiers featured in how the TCRbeta library was prepared. TCRdb recomputed calls from the PCR reads with MiXCR, one row per CDR3 protein. The profile shows 350,000 to 500,000 distinct CDR3 sequences, roughly two fifths of them singletons. The sample was PBMCs, taken before TCRalphabeta/CD19-depleted stem cell transplant. The rearrangement links TRBV20-1 to TRBJ2-3; a possible D gene is TRBD2 (6 bases). The receptor was derived from a girl aged 2-10 years with aplastic anemia, due to receive a stem cell transplant. CDR3 in DNA: TGCGGCATCAGCCGGGGCGGGGGCACAGATACGCAGTATTTT. This encodes CGISRGGGTDTQYF.